Here is one T cell receptor beta chain with its context. The antigen is not known. Stated time point: newly diagnosed GD, antithyroid drugs for less than 3 months. The TCR library was prepared using RNA isolated from PBMCs. The peripheral blood volume drawn was approximately 9 milliliters, and it was collected into EDTA tubes. According to the study, TCR beta libraries were built with iRepertoire HTBI primers and CDR3-region Arm-PCR. TCRdb independently ran MiXCR on the multiplex PCR reads; one entry per CDR3 protein. The profile shows hundreds of thousands of distinct CDR3 sequences, 15% of them singletons. This sample was taken from a study of regulatory T cells in long-lasting Graves disease. Points from the study as a whole: Persistent disease exhibited a predilection for TRBV28, TRBJ1-2 and TRBJ2-5. Graves' patients with persistent disease showed TCR diversity lower than patients newly diagnosed.

The CDR3 runs to 14 residues. V lost 3 bases and J lost 5, with 14 bases in between. The germline V gene has CDR1 SGHRS and CDR2 YFSETQ. The same sample was also studied in work on T cells in Graves' hyperthyroidism and ophthalmopathy.

The sample was peripheral blood mononuclear cells (PBMCs), taken at new diagnosis, from a patient treated with antithyroid drugs. This sequence was found in a woman aged 40 to 50 with Graves disease. This chain links TRBV5-1 with TRBJ2-5, with D perhaps matching TRBD1 or TRBD2 (6 bases each). CDR3 DNA sequence: TGCGCCAGCAGCTCGGGGGCCATAAAGGAGACCCAGTACTTC. This translates into CASSSGAIKETQYF.